Included here is one T cell receptor beta chain sequence, with context. Its antigen remains unknown. Compared with germline, one end of the junction differs, possibly owing to a read error. This specimen belongs to a study of cytomegalovirus exposure and HLA in healthy donors. Germline V gene data show CDR1 as SSHAT and CDR2 as FNYEAQ (reference sequence). The CDR3 covers 15 residues. Findings and caveats of the study: An analysis that was carried out later associated 16,000 or so TCR beta sequences with HLA alleles at 0.05 false discovery rate. CMV serostatus was the only recorded immune exposure for donors. Relative to equally common others, HLA-associated TCR beta chains showed greater clonal expansion in a later analysis. In an earlier analysis, in some 500 donors, most V segments appeared productive either ~90% or ~30% of the time.

This PCR relied on a set of 60 Vbeta primers and 13 Jbeta primers. The table came from immunoSEQ multiplex PCR; TCRdb's copy has only in-frame clones and leaves some out. The sample carries 200,000 to 250,000 clones, about 80% recorded once. The source of this sequence is a girl between 5 and 17 years old in good health and CMV-seronegative. Sequencing used PBMCs. The chain joins TRBV7-7 to TRBJ2-5; 8 bases are shared with TRBD2. CDR3 sequence reads: CASSLGTSGQETQYF. Here the CDR3 DNA reads TGTGCTAGCAGCTTAGGTACTAGCGGTCAAGAGACCCAGTACTTC.